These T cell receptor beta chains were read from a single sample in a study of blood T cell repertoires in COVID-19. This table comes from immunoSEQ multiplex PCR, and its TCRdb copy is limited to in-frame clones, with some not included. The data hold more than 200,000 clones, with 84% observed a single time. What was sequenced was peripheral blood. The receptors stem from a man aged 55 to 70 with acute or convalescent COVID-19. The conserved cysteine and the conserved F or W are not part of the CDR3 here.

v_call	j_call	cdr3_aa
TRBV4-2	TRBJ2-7	ASSQGSGLATYEQY
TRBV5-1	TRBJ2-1	ASSLDTGGNEQF
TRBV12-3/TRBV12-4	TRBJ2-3	ASTRDLADTQY
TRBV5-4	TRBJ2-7	ASSLALGGSSSQY
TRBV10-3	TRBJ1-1	AISESGTVNTEAF
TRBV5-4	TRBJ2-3	ASSLDPSRGRTDTQY
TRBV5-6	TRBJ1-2	ASSPTGLYGYT
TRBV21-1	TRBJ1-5	ASSKEETSNQPQH
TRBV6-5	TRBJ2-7	ASSRDSPVYEQY
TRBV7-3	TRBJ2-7	ASSLSGDEQY
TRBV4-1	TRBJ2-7	ASSFRQGGRDEQY
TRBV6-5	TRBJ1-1	ASGRTTEAF
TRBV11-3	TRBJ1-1	ASSWGGENTEAF
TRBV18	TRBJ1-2	ASSPRQVPSSYGYT
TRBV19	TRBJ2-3	ASRPSSTDTQY
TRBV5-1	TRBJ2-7	ASRNELAGGMYEQY
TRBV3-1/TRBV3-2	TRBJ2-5	ASSQDKSKAY
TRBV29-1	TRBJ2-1	SVSLRDTRTSYNEQF
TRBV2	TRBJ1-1	ASSEDRSRNTEAF
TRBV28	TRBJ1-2	ASSPVGLTGFGYT
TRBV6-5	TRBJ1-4	ASRGSRGPNEKLF
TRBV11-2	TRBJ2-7	ASSLDRDRVYEQY
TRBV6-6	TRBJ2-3	ASSRGLAGGPDTQY
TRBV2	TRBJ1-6	ARKTGGIGSPLH
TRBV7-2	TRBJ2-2	ARPPRLGLDTGELF
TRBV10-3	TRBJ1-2	AISEPRVGWRYT
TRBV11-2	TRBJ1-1	ASSQTVNTEAF
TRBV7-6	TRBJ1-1	ASSLLGLGPAEAF
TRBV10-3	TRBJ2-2	ATGPSQILGKNTGELF
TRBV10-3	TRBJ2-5	AISESEGAGLETQY